This T cell receptor (beta chain) was retrieved from a study of cytomegalovirus exposure and HLA in healthy donors. For the study at large: Assignment to the Caucasian-associated ancestry cluster applied to less than 85% of the approximately 400 genotyped donors.

The CDR3 contains 14 residues. The ends lost 6 bases at V and 8 bases at J; junction bases unmatched: 9. Germline CDR1 is SGHRS and CDR2 is YFSETQ. PCR primers comprised 60 Vbeta and 13 Jbeta primers. In the source study's methods: Among the unique TCR beta chains that a later analysis counted, about 86 million in all, about 11 million were shared. Sequencing was performed with immunoSEQ multiplex PCR; in TCRdb, only in-frame clones are kept and a portion is missing. That table supplies the V and J calls and clone size; D and trimming were determined from the DNA. Here the sample spans 90,000 to 120,000 clones, roughly 84% being singletons. Whole-study results and caveats: Association of a missense DCLRE1C variant with TCR beta V- and J-gene trimming was reported in a later analysis.

Turning to this clone: Its matching antigen is unknown.

The material sequenced was PBMCs. This rearrangement joins TRBV5-1 to TRBJ2-1, with 9 bases fitting TRBD2. The TCR originated in a woman under 30 in good health and CMV-seronegative. This chain's CDR3 is CASTMRGGRDEQFF. CDR3 in DNA: TGCGCCAGCACGATGCGGGGGGGCCGAGATGAGCAGTTCTTC.